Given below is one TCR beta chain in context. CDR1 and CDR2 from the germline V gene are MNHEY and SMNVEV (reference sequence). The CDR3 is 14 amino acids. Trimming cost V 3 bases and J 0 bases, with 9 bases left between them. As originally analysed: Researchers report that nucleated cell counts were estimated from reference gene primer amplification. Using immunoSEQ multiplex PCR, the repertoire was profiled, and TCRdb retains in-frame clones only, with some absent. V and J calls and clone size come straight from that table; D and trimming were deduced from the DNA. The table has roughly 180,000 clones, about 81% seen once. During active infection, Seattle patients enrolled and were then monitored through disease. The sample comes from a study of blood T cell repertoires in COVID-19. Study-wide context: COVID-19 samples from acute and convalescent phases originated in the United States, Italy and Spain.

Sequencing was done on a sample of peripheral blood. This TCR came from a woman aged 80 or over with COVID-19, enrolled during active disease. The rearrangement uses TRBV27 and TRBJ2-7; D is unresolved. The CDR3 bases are TGTGCCAGCAGTTTGAGCTCAAACTCCTACGAGCAGTACTTC. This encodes CASSLSSNSYEQYF.